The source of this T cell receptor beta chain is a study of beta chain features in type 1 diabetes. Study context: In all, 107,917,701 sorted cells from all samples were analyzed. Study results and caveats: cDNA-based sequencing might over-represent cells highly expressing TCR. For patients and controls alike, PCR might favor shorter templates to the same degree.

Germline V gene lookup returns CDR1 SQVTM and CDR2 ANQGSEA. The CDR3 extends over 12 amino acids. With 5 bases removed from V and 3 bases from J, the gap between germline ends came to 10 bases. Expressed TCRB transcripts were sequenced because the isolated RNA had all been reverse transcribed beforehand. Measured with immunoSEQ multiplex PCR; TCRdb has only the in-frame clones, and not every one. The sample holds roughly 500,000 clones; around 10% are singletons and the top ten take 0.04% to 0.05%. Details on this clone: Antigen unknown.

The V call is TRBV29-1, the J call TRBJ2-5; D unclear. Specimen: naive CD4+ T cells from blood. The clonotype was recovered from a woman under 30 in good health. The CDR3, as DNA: TGCAGCGTTCTGACCCATAAAGAGACCCAGTACTTC. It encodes CSVLTHKETQYF.